The 16 T cell receptor beta chains presented below share a single source sample, sequenced in a study of shared clonotypes between healthy human individuals. Naive CD8 cells lacked CD45RO, underwent positive selection for CCR7 and left out terminally differentiated effector memory CD45RA+ cells. TCRdb keeps only in-frame clones here, not all; method: immunoSEQ multiplex PCR. The sample lists roughly 2,000,000 clones, just over 90% occurring once. The sequenced sample was naive CD8+ T cells from PBMCs. Receptors originate from a young man in good health. Some clones in this sample may be carry-over from other donors' samples.

V gene TRBV27 combines with J gene TRBJ2-7; D remains ambiguous. Germline loops: CDR1 MNHEY, CDR2 SMNVEV (reference sequence). CDR3 size: 13 residues. Trimming cost V 5 bases and J 5 bases, with 13 bases left between them. This chain's CDR3 is CASSPSTGHEQYF. CDR3 nucleotide sequence: TGTGCCAGCAGTCCTTCTACCGGTCACGAGCAGTACTTC.

The chain has TRBV19 and TRBJ2-7; 8 bases agree with TRBD1. The CDR3 sequence is 15 residues long. Trimming took 5 bases from V and 5 from J; bases not matched to a gene: 11. In germline, CDR1 is LNHDA, CDR2 SQIVND (reference sequence). The CDR3 loop is CASSLRQGAVDEQYF. The CDR3 DNA is TGTGCCAGTAGTTTAAGGCAGGGGGCTGTCGACGAGCAGTACTTC.

The gene calls are TRBV7-9 and TRBJ1-1; 7 bases match TRBD1. CDR1 and CDR2 from the germline V gene are SEHNR and FQNEAQ (reference sequence). The trim removed 1 base at V and 5 bases at J, leaving 4 bases unmatched. This CDR3 contains 14 residues. CDR3 nucleotides: TGTGCCAGCAGCTTAGTACAGGGGACGACTGAAGCTTTCTTT. This encodes CASSLVQGTTEAFF.

The gene calls are TRBV29-1 and TRBJ2-1; D is unresolved. The CDR3 spans 13 residues. Trimming removed 5 bases from V and 1 base from J, with 9 bases in between. Germline V gene sequence: CDR1 SQVTM, CDR2 ANQGSEA. CDR3 region: CSVRDGSYNEQFF. DNA for the CDR3: TGCAGCGTTCGTGACGGATCCTACAATGAGCAGTTCTTC.

The V call is TRBV19, the J call TRBJ1-1; D is uncertain. Trimming stripped 2 bases from V and 1 base from J, with 8 bases between. The V gene's germline CDR1 is LNHDA and CDR2 SQIVND (reference sequence). CDR3 length: 14 residues. The CDR3 spells CASSIQIPNTEAFF. CDR3 nucleotide sequence: TGTGCCAGTAGTATACAGATACCGAACACTGAAGCTTTCTTT.

The gene calls are TRBV5-4 and TRBJ2-1; 11 nucleotides match TRBD2. Germline V lookup: CDR1 SGHNT, CDR2 YYREEE (reference sequence). CDR3 length: 15 amino acids. J gave up 7 bases and V 3 bases, and 6 bases lay outside the gene matches. The CDR3: CASSYTSGRGNEQFF. For the CDR3, the DNA is TGTGCCAGCAGCTATACTAGCGGGAGAGGTAATGAGCAGTTCTTC.

The rearrangement uses TRBV7-6 and TRBJ2-2, with TRBD1 matching 11 bases. Germline V gene lookup returns CDR1 SGHVS and CDR2 FNYEAQ. Unmatched junction bases numbered 2, after V lost 5 bases and J lost 3 bases. The CDR3 covers 15 residues. The chain's CDR3 is CASSVGQGDTGELFF. CDR3 nucleotide sequence: TGTGCCAGCAGCGTGGGACAGGGGGACACCGGGGAGCTGTTTTTT.

This clone has just one count. The rearrangement links TRBV5-8 to TRBJ2-2, with D possibly being TRBD2 (7 bases). This CDR3 has 13 amino acids. Germline CDR1 reads SGHTS; CDR2 reads YDEGEE. Trimming took off 6 bases at V and 6 bases at J, with 12 bases between the two ends. CDR3 in amino acids: CASTPGGPGELFF. The CDR3 coding sequence is TGTGCCAGCACTCCCGGGGGGCCCGGGGAGCTGTTTTTT. The whole variable domain, filled in from reference TRBV5-8 and TRBJ2-2, reads EAGVTQSPTHLIKTRGQQATLRCSPISGHTSVYWYQQALGLGLQFLLWYDEGEERNRGNFPPRFSGRQFPNYSSELNVNALELEDSALYLCASTPGGPGELFFGEGSRLTVL.

CDR3 region: CASRLATGELFF. The CDR3 nucleotides are TGCGCCAGCAGACTTGCTACCGGGGAGCTGTTTTTT. The rearrangement uses TRBV4-1 and TRBJ2-2; D ambiguous. V was trimmed by 6 bases and J by 5 bases, leaving 7 bases between them. Per the germline V gene, CDR1 is MGHRA and CDR2 is YSYEKL. The CDR3 runs to 12 residues.

This clone has a single count. This rearrangement joins TRBV10-3 to TRBJ2-3; 7 bases match TRBD1. The CDR3 has 17 residues. Looked up from germline, CDR1 is ENHRY and CDR2 is SYGVKD. Unmatched junction bases numbered 14, after V lost 6 bases and J lost 2 bases. CDR3 protein: CAIRALEGGRYTDTQYF. CDR3 sequence (DNA): TGTGCCATCAGGGCCCTAGAAGGGGGCCGGTACACAGATACGCAGTATTTT.

This clone was detected only once. V and J are TRBV12-2 and TRBJ2-5; the table assigns TRBD2, which was not confirmed against the DNA. TRBV12-2 is an annotated pseudogene. CDR3 length equals 17 residues. CDR3 residues: CASRLVWSDLSRETQYF. Here the CDR3 DNA reads TGTGCAAGTCGCTTAGTCTGGAGTGACCTGAGCCGAGAGACCCAGTACTTC.

The chain is built from TRBV6-1 and TRBJ2-7; D gene ambiguous. The V gene lost 1 base and the J gene lost 6 bases, with 13 bases spanning the gap. This CDR3 has 14 amino acids. Germline CDR1 is MNHNS and CDR2 is SASEGT. The CDR3 DNA reads as TGTGCCAGCAGTGAAGTCCTAGTTCGATCCGAGCAGTACTTC. Translation gives CASSEVLVRSEQYF.

The chain links TRBV9 to TRBJ2-5, with D uncertain. Trimming shortened V by 2 bases and J by 7 bases, and 12 bases separated the two germline ends. The CDR3 totals 13 residues. Per the germline V gene, CDR1 is SGDLS and CDR2 is YYNGEE. The CDR3 is CASSVTNGRTQYF. The CDR3, as DNA: TGTGCCAGCAGCGTGACGAACGGAAGGACCCAGTACTTC.

J is TRBJ2-1 and V is TRBV29-1; 7 nucleotides match TRBD2. V shed 6 bases, J shed 4 bases, and the junction held 3 bases outside the gene matches. Germline values: CDR1 SQVTM, CDR2 ANQGSEA. This CDR3 comprises 12 residues. The DNA of the CDR3 is TGCAGCGTGACTAGCCAATACAATGAGCAGTTCTTC. Protein: CSVTSQYNEQFF.

This sequence joins TRBV15 and TRBJ2-1, with D maybe TRBD2 (6 bases). Germline V lookup: CDR1 LNHNV, CDR2 YYDKDF (reference sequence). There are 16 residues in the CDR3. The V end lost 3 bases, the J end lost 0 bases, and 12 bases lay between the germline ends. The CDR3 DNA is TGTGCCACCAGCAGCCGTGGAGGGAGCTCCTACAATGAGCAGTTCTTC. Amino acids: CATSSRGGSSYNEQFF.

The chain is built from TRBV19 and TRBJ2-1; 11 nucleotides align to TRBD2. Germline V gives CDR1 LNHDA, CDR2 SQIVND (reference sequence). V was pared by 6 bases and J by 3 bases, with 4 bases of the junction left unmatched. This CDR3 region has 15 residues. In DNA form, the CDR3 reads TGTGCCAGTAGAACAACTAGCGGGGGCTACAATGAGCAGTTCTTC. This sequence encodes CASRTTSGGYNEQFF.